This TCR beta chain was obtained from a study of post-analysis software for immune sequencing data (dated by TCRdb to about 2015). Background on the whole study: Recorded disease courses included relapsing-remitting, secondary progressive and progressive-relapsing multiple sclerosis, with some patients lacking subtype annotation. The patient repertoires were compared against 11 previously published healthy control repertoires obtained from donors aged about 6 to 26 years. A subset of samples was prepared in parallel using single-end sample barcoding, then pooled and co-amplified after Illumina adapter ligation. Summary of the overall study and its limitations: Significantly higher frequencies in patients than in controls were found for roughly 5 TRBV segments, including TRBV5-6, TRBV5-1 and TRBV20-1. The control group was slightly older than the multiple sclerosis patient group. Significantly lower normalized Chao1 diversity was found in multiple sclerosis patients than in controls, suggesting substantial peripheral T-cell clonal expansion. When samples were clustered directly using the F measure, samples prepared in the same batch co-clustered strongly, which prompted a batch-effect correction.

About this clonotype itself: What antigen it recognizes has not been identified. Base qualities are not at hand, and no much larger clone is one base apart.

TCR beta repertoires were profiled from peripheral blood of more than ten young patients with multiple sclerosis to demonstrate the VDJtools post-analysis software. The multiple sclerosis patients were children and adolescents between about 6 and 16 years of age. Library method: PCR. The sequencer listed for this sample is Illumina HiSeq 2500. To reduce PCR and sequencing biases, unique molecular identifiers were incorporated into the TCR beta cDNA libraries. Per 1 to 10 million input T cells, some 500,000 cDNA molecules were obtained, such that each molecule approximated one T cell. Patient libraries were prepared and sequenced with the same protocol used for the earlier healthy control dataset. Samples belonging to the same batch were prepared together, multiplexed and sequenced on a shared HiSeq lane. In the authors' own workflow: Raw barcoded reads were processed with MIGEC, and single-read molecular identifier groups were discarded before consensus assembly and CDR3 extraction. Clonotype tables were post-analysed with VDJtools, normalizing diversity by down-sampling all datasets to the smallest sample size. To correct batch-related cross-sample contamination, repertoire overlap clustering matched CDR3 amino acid sequences but not nucleotide sequences. Using fastp at Q25 and MiXCR, TCRdb reprocessed the public reads and kept productive beta chains. Rows merge per CDR3 protein into single entries with the most common DNA and genes. TCRdb assigned the V and J calls; the authors' analysis was not used. Across this sample there are hundreds of thousands of distinct CDR3 sequences, with over 30% seen only once. 7.6% of the sample rests with the top ten.

V is pared back by 3 bases and J by 2 bases, with 14 bases lying between the germline termini. Based on the germline V gene, the CDR1 and CDR2 sequences are LGHNA and YSLEER. Taken from cysteine to phenylalanine, the CDR3 has 15 residues. CDR3 DNA only is kept here, 45 bases in frame from base 1. Sequencing was done on a sample of blood. The V and J segments used are TRBV4-3 and TRBJ2-7; the D gene remains uncertain. This TCR was sampled from a girl aged 2 to 10 with multiple sclerosis. The bases read TGCGCCAGCAGCCAGGCCGACAACAAGCCCTACGAGCAGTACTTC. This sequence encodes CASSQADNKPYEQYF.